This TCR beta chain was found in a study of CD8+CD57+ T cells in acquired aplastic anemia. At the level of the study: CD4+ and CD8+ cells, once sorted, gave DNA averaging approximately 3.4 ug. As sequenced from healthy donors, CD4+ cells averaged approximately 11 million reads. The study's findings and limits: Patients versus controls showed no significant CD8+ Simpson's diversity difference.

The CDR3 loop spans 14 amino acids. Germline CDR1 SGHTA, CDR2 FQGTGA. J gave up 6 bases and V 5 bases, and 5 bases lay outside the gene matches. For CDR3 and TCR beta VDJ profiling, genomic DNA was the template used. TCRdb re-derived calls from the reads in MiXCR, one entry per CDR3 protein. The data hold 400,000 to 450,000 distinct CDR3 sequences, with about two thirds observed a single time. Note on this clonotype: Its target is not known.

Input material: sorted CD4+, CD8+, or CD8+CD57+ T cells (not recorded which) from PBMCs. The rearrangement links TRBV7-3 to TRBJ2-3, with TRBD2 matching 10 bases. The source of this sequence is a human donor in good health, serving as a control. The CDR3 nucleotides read TGTGCCAGCAGCACCCAGCGGGAGGGTGATACGCAGTATTTT. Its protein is CASSTQREGDTQYF. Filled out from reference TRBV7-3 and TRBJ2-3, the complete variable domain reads GAGVSQTPSNKVTEKGKYVELRCDPISGHTALYWYRQSLGQGPEFLIYFQGTGAADDSGLPNDRFFAVRPEGSVSTLKIQRTERGDSAVYLCASSTQREGDTQYFGPGTRLTVL.